These 2 T cell receptor beta chains were all obtained from the same sample, sequenced in a study of T-cell reconstitution after alpha-beta-depleted transplantation in children. Unique molecular identifiers featured in how the TCRbeta library was prepared. TCRdb ran MiXCR on the PCR reads and lists one entry per CDR3 protein. The data show hundreds of thousands of distinct CDR3 sequences, with about 12% seen just once and 0.79% held by the top ten. The material sequenced was PBMCs, taken before TCRalphabeta/CD19-depleted stem cell transplant. The source of these receptors is a girl aged 2 to 9 with congenital amegakaryocytic thrombocytopenia, due to receive a stem cell transplant.

V and J are TRBV18 and TRBJ2-5; TRBD2 might be the D (6 bases). Germline V gene sequence: CDR1 KGHSH, CDR2 LQKENI. V lost 2 bases, J lost 3 bases, and 13 bases lay in between. The CDR3 loop spans 15 amino acids. CDR3 amino acids: CASSPGSGRKETQYF. DNA of the CDR3: TGTGCCAGCTCACCAGGTAGCGGCCGAAAAGAGACCCAGTACTTC. Complete variable domain (other parts from reference TRBV18 and TRBJ2-5): NAGVMQNPRHLVRRRGQEARLRCSPMKGHSHVYWYRQLPEEGLKFMVYLQKENIIDESGMPKERFSAEFPKEGPSILRIQQVVRGDSAAYFCASSPGSGRKETQYFGPGTRLLVL.

A few counts support this clonotype. The chain is built from TRBV3-1 and TRBJ2-5; D uncertain. Deletions cut 5 bases from V and 2 bases from J, with 12 bases between. The germline V gene has CDR1 LGHDT and CDR2 YNNKEL (reference sequence). CDR3 length equals 14 residues. The CDR3 DNA sequence: TGTGCCAGCAGCGGACGCATTAGACAAGAGACCCAGTACTTC. Protein: CASSGRIRQETQYF.